This T cell receptor (beta chain) was found in a study of pediatric ulcerative colitis (dated by TCRdb to the late 2010s). Broadly, across the study: Among the ulcerative colitis patients, seven had pancolitis and two had left-sided colitis, and histology in every patient was consistent with ulcerative colitis. Nine or ten newly diagnosed, treatment-naive pediatric ulcerative colitis patients and a handful of non-IBD control children each provided paired blood and rectal samples. By Pediatric Ulcerative Colitis Activity Index, two patients had mild disease, several had moderate disease and three had acute severe colitis. What the authors observed across the whole study: The healthy control group was small, consisting of only a handful of individuals. Features of the rectal repertoire distinguished controls, mild-moderate colitis patients and acute severe colitis patients, and in acute severe colitis, rectal diversity was reduced because of clonal expansions. For technical reasons, substantially fewer templates were yielded by the blood samples of a couple of patients, and these blood samples were excluded from blood-rectal overlap analysis. Two rectal CDR3 clonotypes were present in all ulcerative colitis patients and in none of the controls. Because repertoires came from total lymphocyte DNA, patterns in rare subsets such as regulatory T cells may not be reflected. Clonal overlap between a subject's own blood and rectum was significantly greater in ulcerative colitis patients than in controls, which suggests more T cell trafficking to inflamed tissue.

Trimming takes 1 base from V and 1 base from J, and the germline ends sit 8 bases apart. The CDR3 starts with the cysteine, ends with the phenylalanine, and has 15 residues. Of all the DNA, just the CDR3 is kept, 45 bases in frame from base 1. For CDR1 and CDR2, the germline V gene lists MGHRA and YSYEKL. Through the immunoSEQ TRB Survey service, multiplex V and J primers were used to amplify rearranged CDR3 beta regions from genomic DNA. To keep sequencing depth the same across samples, survey-level depth of up to 500,000 reads per sample was applied. The libraries were purified and pooled, then sequenced using Illumina technology. Per the original workflow: Productive clonality, sample overlap, pairwise scatters, CDR3 beta length, V/D/J gene usage and productiveness were all assessed with the immunoSEQ online tools. Alongside Shannon and Simpson indices, calculated diversity was computed as the number of unique rearrangements divided by total templates, multiplied by 100. Principal component analysis was performed on Z-score normalized data with the R prcomp function and the ggbiplot package. Morisita's index was used to quantify blood-rectal clonal overlap within each subject. TCRdb took this table from immuneACCESS and kept in-frame rearrangements with V and J called. Such tables lack part of the clones; where checked against another copy, unresolved V genes explain under half of the gap, and the rest is unexplained. V and J calls and clone size follow that table, whereas D and trimming were derived from the DNA. The table for this sample lists approximately 60,000 clones; 86% of them were counted only once. Approximately 3.7% of the sample comes from the top ten.

A word on this clone: The specificity of this receptor is unknown. The sample holds no much larger clone one base away, and base qualities are not on file.

No immunosuppressive medication had been given to the ulcerative colitis patients before the diagnostic colonoscopy. Blood was sampled at the time of the colonoscopy. The Wizard kit (Promega) was used to extract genomic DNA from blood and intestinal samples. This chain joins TRBV4-1 to TRBJ1-3; TRBD1 could be the D gene, as 5 bases match. The origin of this receptor is a boy younger than 18 with severe ulcerative colitis. The specimen was blood. The DNA sequence is as follows: TGCGCCAGCAGCCAAGTCCCAGGGTCTGGAAACACCATATATTTT. Its product reads: CASSQVPGSGNTIYF.